These T cell receptor beta chains were read from a single sample in a study of Ad26.COV2.S vaccination and SARS-CoV-2 variants. Sequencing was performed with immunoSEQ multiplex PCR; in TCRdb, only in-frame clones are kept and a portion is missing. The sample carries some 180,000 clones, around nine tenths recorded once. This sample comprised peripheral blood, obtained after recovery from COVID-19. These receptors all come from a human donor who had recovered from COVID-19. The CDR3 runs from the conserved cysteine through the conserved F or W. Each record gives: D gene, V gene, clone size, J gene, CDR3 protein, CDR3 DNA. A D gene is named only where the DNA matches it firmly. Size is omitted from some rows. Given values are once, few, many or a class for expanded clones.

TRBD1	TRBV6-6	.	TRBJ2-3	CASRTKSRDRDTQYF	TGTGCCAGCAGAACAAAGTCCCGGGACAGAGATACGCAGTATTTT
.	TRBV9	.	TRBJ2-1	CASGSLTGKNNEQFF	TGTGCCAGCGGGTCCCTTACGGGGAAGAACAATGAGCAGTTCTTC
.	TRBV7-2	.	TRBJ1-5	CASAFHGQPQHF	TGTGCCAGCGCATTTCATGGTCAGCCCCAGCATTTT
TRBD1	TRBV4-1	.	TRBJ2-1	CASSQPGQGSSRNEQFF	TGCGCCAGCAGCCAACCAGGACAGGGTTCCTCGAGGAATGAGCAGTTCTTC
TRBD1	TRBV23-1	.	TRBJ2-3	CASSRGTGRYGQYF	TGCGCCAGCAGTCGGGGGACAGGTCGTTACGGGCAGTATTTT
TRBD2	TRBV6-6	.	TRBJ2-5	CASSLLAGGSFQETQYF	TGTGCCAGCAGTCTCCTAGCGGGGGGGTCATTTCAAGAGACCCAGTACTTC
.	TRBV4-2	.	TRBJ2-3	CASSQDQDFNTQYF	TGTGCCAGCAGCCAAGATCAAGACTTTAATACGCAGTATTTT
TRBD2	TRBV6-5	once	TRBJ2-1	CASSHTSGLPHEQFF	TGTGCCAGCAGTCACACTAGCGGCCTCCCCCATGAGCAGTTCTTC
TRBD2	TRBV4-1	.	TRBJ2-1	CASSQELAGYNEQFF	TGCGCCAGCAGCCAAGAGTTAGCGGGTTACAATGAGCAGTTCTTC
.	TRBV7-2	.	TRBJ1-6	CASSLERGSPLHF	TGTGCCAGCAGCTTAGAACGGGGCTCACCCCTCCACTTT
TRBD1	TRBV19	.	TRBJ1-2	CASSINSGTGGAGYTF	TGTGCCAGTAGTATAAACTCCGGGACAGGGGGCGCAGGCTACACCTTC
TRBD1	TRBV25-1	few	TRBJ2-7	CASSGRGRFYEQYF	TGTGCCAGCAGTGGAAGGGGGCGATTCTACGAGCAGTACTTC
TRBD1	TRBV28	.	TRBJ2-7	CASRSDRDYEQYF	TGTGCCAGCAGATCGGACAGGGACTACGAGCAGTACTTC
.	TRBV12-3/TRBV12-4	once	TRBJ1-1	CASTQWSGTEAFF	TGTGCCAGCACCCAATGGTCGGGCACTGAAGCTTTCTTT
.	TRBV30	.	TRBJ1-1	CAWKFRVEAFF	TGTGCCTGGAAATTTAGAGTTGAAGCTTTCTTT
.	TRBV5-6	.	TRBJ1-3	CASSLAGSGGNTIYF	TGTGCCAGCAGCTTGGCGGGCAGCGGTGGAAACACCATATATTTT
.	TRBV6-1	once	TRBJ1-2	CASSEMLEYGGYTF	TGTGCCAGCAGTGAGATGTTAGAGTATGGTGGCTACACCTTC
.	TRBV7-9	few	TRBJ2-7	CASSLAEDPYEQYF	TGTGCCAGCAGCTTAGCGGAGGATCCCTACGAGCAGTACTTC
TRBD1	TRBV3-1/TRBV3-2	.	TRBJ2-3	CASSQVGQGTDTQYF	TGTGCCAGCAGCCAAGTCGGACAGGGAACAGATACGCAGTATTTT
TRBD1	TRBV5-1	.	TRBJ2-5	CASTVGQQETQYF	TGCGCCAGCACCGTGGGACAGCAAGAGACCCAGTACTTC
.	TRBV11-2	.	TRBJ2-5	CASSLVYLGQETQYF	TGTGCCAGCAGCTTAGTGTACTTGGGGCAAGAGACCCAGTACTTC
.	TRBV24-1	.	TRBJ2-3	CATSITSASPQYF	TGTGCCACCAGTATAACTTCGGCATCCCCGCAGTATTTT
.	TRBV3-1/TRBV3-2	once	TRBJ1-2	CASSRGEVFNYGYTF	TGTGCCAGCAGCCGCGGAGAGGTGTTTAACTATGGCTACACCTTC
TRBD2	TRBV9	few	TRBJ2-2	CASSPPGGLAENTGELFF	TGTGCCAGCAGCCCACCGGGGGGACTAGCGGAGAACACCGGGGAGCTGTTTTTT
TRBD2	TRBV28	.	TRBJ2-1	CASSPPSGGGYNEQFF	TGTGCCAGCAGCCCTCCTAGCGGGGGGGGCTACAATGAGCAGTTCTTC
.	TRBV5-6	.	TRBJ2-5	CASSLVISTASQETQYF	TGTGCCAGCAGCTTAGTAATATCGACAGCGAGCCAAGAGACCCAGTACTTC
.	TRBV9	few	TRBJ1-1	CASSVGLGEMNTEAFF	TGTGCCAGCAGCGTAGGGTTGGGGGAGATGAACACTGAAGCTTTCTTT
.	TRBV15	.	TRBJ2-5	CATSRVLQGWETQYF	TGTGCCACCAGCAGAGTGCTACAGGGATGGGAGACCCAGTACTTC
TRBD2	TRBV11-2	.	TRBJ2-2	CASSLLAGATGELFF	TGTGCCAGCAGTTTACTAGCGGGGGCAACCGGGGAGCTGTTTTTT
.	TRBV5-1	.	TRBJ1-1	CASSSAGSNTEAFF	TGCGCCAGCAGCTCTGCCGGATCGAACACTGAAGCTTTCTTT
.	TRBV9	once	TRBJ2-1	CASSVGTYNEQFF	TGTGCCAGCAGCGTAGGCACATACAATGAGCAGTTCTTC
.	TRBV7-9	.	TRBJ1-6	CASSPGLYFHLHF	TGTGCCAGCAGCCCGGGACTTTATTTTCACCTCCACTTT
.	TRBV21-1	.	TRBJ2-5	CASSKLGQRQETQYF	TGTGCCAGCAGCAAATTGGGACAGAGACAAGAGACCCAGTACTTC
TRBD1	TRBV7-3	.	TRBJ1-4	CASSLGQGNHATNEKLFF	TGTGCCAGCAGCTTAGGACAGGGTAACCATGCAACTAATGAAAAACTGTTTTTT
TRBD2	TRBV11-2	once	TRBJ2-7	CASSSGGRATYEQYF	TGTGCCAGCAGCTCGGGGGGAAGGGCCACCTACGAGCAGTACTTC
.	TRBV5-1	once	TRBJ1-3	CASSLTGFSGNTIYF	TGCGCCAGCAGCTTAACAGGATTCTCTGGAAACACCATATATTTT
TRBD1	TRBV27	.	TRBJ2-7	CASSPSTGVAYEQYF	TGTGCCAGCAGTCCCTCGACAGGGGTGGCCTACGAGCAGTACTTC
.	TRBV18	.	TRBJ1-3	CASSPGQPRSGNTIYF	TGTGCCAGCTCACCAGGACAGCCTCGCTCTGGAAACACCATATATTTT
.	TRBV3-1/TRBV3-2	.	TRBJ1-2	CASSLISGTGYTF	TGTGCCAGCAGCCTTATTTCCGGGACTGGCTACACCTTC